This entry features one T cell receptor beta chain sequence. Looked up from germline, CDR1 is MNHEY and CDR2 is SVGAGI. Trimming removed 3 bases from V and 4 bases from J, with 15 bases in between. The CDR3 totals 15 residues. MiXCR, applied by TCRdb to the 5' RACE reads, yields one record per CDR3 protein. This repertoire shows approximately 120,000 distinct CDR3 sequences, over 12% found once; its top ten account for 43%. The data are from a study of T cells after yellow fever vaccination. The source of this sequence is a man aged 18 to 29 who received the YFV17D yellow fever vaccine. V is TRBV6-5 and J is TRBJ1-1; D not certain. The sequencing here drew on CD8+ T cells sorted from PBMCs, taken 5 days after the yellow fever booster vaccination. Here the CDR3 DNA reads TGTGCCAGCAGTTATTACGGTGGAAGCGGCACTGAAGCTTTCTTT. This encodes CASSYYGGSGTEAFF.